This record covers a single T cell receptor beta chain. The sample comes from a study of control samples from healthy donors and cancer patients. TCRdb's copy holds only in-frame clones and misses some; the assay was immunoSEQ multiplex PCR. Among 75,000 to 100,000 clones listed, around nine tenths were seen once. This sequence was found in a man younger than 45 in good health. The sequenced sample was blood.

In DNA, the CDR3 is TGCAGCGCTCACAGGGGGAATGAGCAGTTCTTC. Translated, it gives CSAHRGNEQFF. The V gene is TRBV29-1, the J gene TRBJ2-1, with 8 bases lining up with TRBD1. Losses at the gene ends were 7 bases for V and 7 bases for J; bases not matched to a gene: 3. The CDR3 consists of 11 residues. Germline CDR1 and CDR2: SQVTM and ANQGSEA.